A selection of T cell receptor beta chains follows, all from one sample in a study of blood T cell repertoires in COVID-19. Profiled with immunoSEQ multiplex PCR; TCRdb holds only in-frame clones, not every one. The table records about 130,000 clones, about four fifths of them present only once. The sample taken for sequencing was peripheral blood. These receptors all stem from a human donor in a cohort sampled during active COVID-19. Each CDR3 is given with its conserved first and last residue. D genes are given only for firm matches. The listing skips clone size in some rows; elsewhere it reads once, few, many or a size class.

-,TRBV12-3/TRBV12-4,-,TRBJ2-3,TGTGCCAGCAGTCCTAGGATTGTAGATACGCAGTATTTT,CASSPRIVDTQYF
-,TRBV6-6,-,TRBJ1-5,TGTGCCAGCAGTTACGGGCAGTATAGCAATCAGCCCCAGCATTTT,CASSYGQYSNQPQHF
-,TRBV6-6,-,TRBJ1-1,TGTGCCAGCAGTTACCGTCGTCTAGGAGCTTTCTTT,CASSYRRLGAFF
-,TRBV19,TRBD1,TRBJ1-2,TGTGCCAGTAGTATGGACCGGGACAGGGGATTTGGTGGCTACACCTTC,CASSMDRDRGFGGYTF
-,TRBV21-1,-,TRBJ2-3,TGTGCCAGCAGCCGGACAGGCTCTTGTCTGAATACGCAGTATTTT,CASSRTGSCLNTQYF
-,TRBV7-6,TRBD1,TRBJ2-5,TGTGCCAGCAGCTTAGGGGACAGACAAGAGACCCAGTACTTC,CASSLGDRQETQYF
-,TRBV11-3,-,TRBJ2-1,TGTGCCAGCAGCCGAATAGGGGCGCTTGGGGAGCAGTTCTTC,CASSRIGALGEQFF
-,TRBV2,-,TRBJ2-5,TGTGCCAGCAGGGTGGAGCTCGGTGTCCAAGAGACCCAGTACTTC,CASRVELGVQETQYF
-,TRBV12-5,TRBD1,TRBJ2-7,TGTGCTAATCCGGTAAGACAGGGGGGGGGTCCCCCCGTGACGTACGAGCAGTACTTC,CANPVRQGGGPPVTYEQYF
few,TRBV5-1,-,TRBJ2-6,TGCGCCAGCAGCTCCATGCTATCTGGGGCCAACGTCCTGACTTTC,CASSSMLSGANVLTF
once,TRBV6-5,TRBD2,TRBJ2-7,TGTGCCAGCAGTTATTGGAGTAGCGGGGAGTACGAGCAGTACTTC,CASSYWSSGEYEQYF
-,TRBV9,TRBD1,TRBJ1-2,TGTGCCAGCAGCGTAGCTACGACAGGGAACTATGGCTACACCTTC,CASSVATTGNYGYTF
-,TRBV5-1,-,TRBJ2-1,TGCGCCAGCAGCACAGACACCTACTCCTACAATGAGCAGTTCTTC,CASSTDTYSYNEQFF
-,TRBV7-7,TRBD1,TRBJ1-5,TGTGCTAGCACCTTCTCCGGGACAGGGTCGGTTAGCAATCAGCCCCAGCATTTT,CASTFSGTGSVSNQPQHF